This T cell receptor (beta chain) is from a study of blood T cells in healthy people across ages. Combining a sample-barcoded 5' primer with a J-beta primer mix, a second PCR ran for roughly 7 to 12 cycles. Each sample provided no less than 3 million CDR3-containing paired-end reads. TCRdb reprocessed the 5' RACE reads via MiXCR and lists one record per CDR3 protein. This sample yields over 1,300,000 distinct CDR3 sequences, of which almost 60% are seen a single time; over 6.5% belongs to the top ten. About this clonotype itself: The antigen remains unidentified.

Broader study findings: Diversity of TCR beta correlated strongly with naive T cell percentage.

Staff drew ten milliliters of peripheral blood from each donor. The germline CDR1 and CDR2 sequences are SGHRS and YFSETQ. The V end was cut by 3 bases, the J end by 5 bases, with 9 bases between. This CDR3 has 14 residues. Input material: blood. The chain combines TRBV5-1 with TRBJ1-6; D gene ambiguous. The clonotype was recovered from a young man in good health. The CDR3 reads CASSYTPDNSPLHF. The CDR3 DNA reads TGCGCCAGCAGCTATACACCAGATAATTCACCCCTCCACTTT. The full variable domain, completed using reference TRBV5-1 and TRBJ1-6, is KAGVTQTPRYLIKTRGQQVTLSCSPISGHRSVSWYQQTPGQGLQFLFEYFSETQRNKGNFPGRFSGRQFSNSRSEMNVSTLELGDSALYLCASSYTPDNSPLHFGNGTRLTVT.